This T cell receptor (beta chain) is drawn from a study of Graves' ophthalmopathy and Graves' hyperthyroidism. Points from the study as a whole: Most expanded thyroid clonotypes above 0.001 frequency also appeared in blood. Ophthalmopathy and stable hyperthyroidism were discriminated by a 13-signature model, with over 85% sensitivity and around 81% specificity.

This clonotype was picked up a small number of times. Its antigen is undetermined. Excluded were patients with other autoimmune diseases, uncontrolled infections, pregnancy or lactation. The authors amplified TCR beta CDR3 regions, and they did so from RNA transcripts for repertoire sequencing. Following a first-round RT-PCR that used HTBI primers, a second-round multiplex PCR was carried out. TCRdb independently ran MiXCR on the multiplex PCR reads; one entry per CDR3 protein. The sample records over a million distinct CDR3 sequences, 36% being singletons. The length of the CDR3 is 13 residues. Per the germline V gene, CDR1 is DFQATT and CDR2 is SNEGSKA (reference sequence). Trimming took 6 bases from V and 10 from J, leaving 21 bases between them.

Sequenced sample: peripheral blood or thyroid tissue (not recorded which). The receptor's source is an adult man with Graves' hyperthyroidism. The chain links TRBV20-1 to TRBJ1-2, with D tentatively TRBD1 (6 bases). CDR3 in DNA: TGCAGTGCACAGACAGGAACCTCTTTTCTCTACACCTTC. It translates to CSAQTGTSFLYTF.